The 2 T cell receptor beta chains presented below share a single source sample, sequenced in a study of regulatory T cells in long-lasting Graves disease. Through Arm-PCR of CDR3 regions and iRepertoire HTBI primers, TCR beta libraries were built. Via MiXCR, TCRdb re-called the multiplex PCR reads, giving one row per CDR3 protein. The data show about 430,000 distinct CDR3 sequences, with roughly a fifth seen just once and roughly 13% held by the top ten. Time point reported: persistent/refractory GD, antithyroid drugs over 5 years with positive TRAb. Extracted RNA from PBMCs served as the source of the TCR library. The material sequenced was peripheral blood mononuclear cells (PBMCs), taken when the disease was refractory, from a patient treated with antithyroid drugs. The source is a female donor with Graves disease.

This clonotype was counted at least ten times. The CDR3: CASSQGGRMNTEAFF. CDR3 bases: TGTGCCAGCAGCCAAGGGGGACGGATGAACACTGAAGCTTTCTTT. The chain recombines TRBV3-1 with TRBJ1-1; TRBD1 is a possible D gene (5 bases). The CDR3 consists of 15 residues. V was cut by 1 base and J by 0 bases, with 9 bases left in between. CDR1 and CDR2 (germline): LGHDT, YNNKEL (reference sequence).

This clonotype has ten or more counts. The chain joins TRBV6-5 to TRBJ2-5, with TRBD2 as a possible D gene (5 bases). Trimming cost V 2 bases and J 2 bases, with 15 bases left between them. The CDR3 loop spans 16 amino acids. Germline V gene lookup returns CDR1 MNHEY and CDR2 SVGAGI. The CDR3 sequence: CASSYVFREDQETQYF. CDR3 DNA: TGTGCCAGCAGTTACGTCTTTCGGGAAGATCAAGAGACCCAGTACTTC.